Listed below are T cell receptor beta chains from one sample, sequenced in a study of metastatic and nonmetastatic thyroid tumors. TCRdb recomputed clones from the PCR reads via MiXCR. Among around 29,000 clones, under 25% were seen once, and the ten largest hold under 45%. Sequencing input: blood. The receptors were sampled from a female donor with papillary thyroid cancer or a benign thyroid nodule (not recorded which). Some clones in this sample may be carry-over from other donors' samples. The conserved cysteine and the conserved F or W are not part of the CDR3 here. Expanded clones get a size class; other rows say once, few or many, or leave the size out.

v_call	j_call	clone_size	cdr3_aa
TRBV27	TRBJ2-7	.	ASSLLAGLYEQY
TRBV6-1	TRBJ2-7	few	ASSLGRCSYEQY
TRBV28	TRBJ1-5	medium-sized	ASIRGSNQPQH
TRBV24-1	TRBJ1-1	many	ATSDAFGEAF
TRBV5-8	TRBJ1-5	many	ASSYRDRTNQPQH
TRBV20-1	TRBJ2-1	many	SARGGNNEQF
TRBV6-2/TRBV6-3	TRBJ2-3	.	ASSYFTDTQY
TRBV27	TRBJ2-3	.	AKRQDSTDTQY
TRBV4-1	TRBJ1-5	.	ASSQDAILQGQPQH
TRBV20-1	TRBJ2-3	.	SAREGASDTQY
TRBV25-1	TRBJ2-7	many	ASSKRDSDYEQY
TRBV12-3/TRBV12-4	TRBJ2-7	few	ASSPARHNYEQY
TRBV6-1	TRBJ2-7	many	ASSAGLELYEQY
TRBV20-1	TRBJ1-6	medium-sized	SASGSSYNSPLH
TRBV28	TRBJ1-1	many	ASRSLQGDTEAF
TRBV7-8	TRBJ1-6	many	ASRFSTGSDSPLH
TRBV30	TRBJ2-1	.	AWGPGGAGNEQF
TRBV6-5	TRBJ2-7	.	ASSYLPDRAHEQY
TRBV25-1	TRBJ2-4	.	ASSQGVNIQY
TRBV30	TRBJ2-2	.	AWSVVGTGELF
TRBV30	TRBJ2-3	many	AWRRDTDTQY